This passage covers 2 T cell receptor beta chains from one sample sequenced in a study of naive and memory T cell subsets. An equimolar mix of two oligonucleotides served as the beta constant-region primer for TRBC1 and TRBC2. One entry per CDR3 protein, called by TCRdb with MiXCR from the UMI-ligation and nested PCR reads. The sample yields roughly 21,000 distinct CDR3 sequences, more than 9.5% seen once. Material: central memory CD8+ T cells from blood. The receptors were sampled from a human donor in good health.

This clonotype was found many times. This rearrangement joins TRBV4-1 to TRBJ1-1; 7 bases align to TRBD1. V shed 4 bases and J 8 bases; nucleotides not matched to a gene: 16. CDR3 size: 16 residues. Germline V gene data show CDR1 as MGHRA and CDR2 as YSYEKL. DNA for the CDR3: TGCGCCAGCAGCCTACGGGGGGTACAGGGGCAGCACGAAGCTTTCTTT. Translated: CASSLRGVQGQHEAFF.

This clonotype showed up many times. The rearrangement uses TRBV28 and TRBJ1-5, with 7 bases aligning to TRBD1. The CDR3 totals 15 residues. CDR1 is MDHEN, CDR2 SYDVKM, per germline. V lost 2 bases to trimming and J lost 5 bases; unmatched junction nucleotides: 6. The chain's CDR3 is CASSLQGVLYQPQHF. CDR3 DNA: TGTGCCAGCAGTTTACAGGGGGTGCTTTATCAGCCCCAGCATTTT. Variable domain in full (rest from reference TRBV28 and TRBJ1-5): DVKVTQSSRYLVKRTGEKVFLECVQDMDHENMFWYRQDPGLGLRLIYFSYDVKMKEKGDIPEGYSVSREKKERFSLILESASTNQTSMYLCASSLQGVLYQPQHFGDGTRLSIL.